These 15 T cell receptor beta chains were sequenced from one sample in a study of T cell responses to AZD1222 COVID-19 vaccine. Method: immunoSEQ multiplex PCR; TCRdb's copy keeps in-frame clones and lacks some. This table has just under 90,000 clones, 70% to 90% appearing once. Sequenced here: peripheral blood, sampled on day 0 of MenACWY control vaccination. The receptor set was obtained from an adult in good health.

V and J are TRBV28 and TRBJ1-6; D may be TRBD1 (5 bases). CDR3 length: 15 residues. The V and J ends lost 5 bases and 8 bases respectively, with 16 bases between them. CDR1 and CDR2 from the germline V gene are MDHEN and SYDVKM. The chain's CDR3 is CASSRGGWKDSPLHF. Here the CDR3 DNA reads TGTGCCAGCAGTCGGGGGGGGTGGAAGGATTCACCCCTCCACTTT.

The chain couples TRBV18 to TRBJ1-3; weak D call: TRBD1 (5 bases). Germline CDR1 and CDR2: KGHSH and LQKENI. V was pared by 3 bases and J by 4 bases, with 13 bases between. CDR3 length: 15 amino acids. In nucleotides, the CDR3 is TGTGCCAGCTCACCGGGGGTGCTCGCGGGAAACACCATATATTTT. Translation gives CASSPGVLAGNTIYF.

The DNA of the CDR3 is TGTGCCAGCAGTCCTAGCGGGGGCCACCAAGAGACCCAGTACTTC. This gives the protein CASSPSGGHQETQYF. The chain links TRBV7-9 to TRBJ2-5, with TRBD2 matching over 10 bases. Trimming removed 6 bases from V and 0 bases from J; junction bases left unmatched: 4. This CDR3 has 15 residues. CDR1 SEHNR and CDR2 FQNEAQ come from the germline V gene (reference sequence).

The V call is TRBV3-1 (or the pseudogene TRBV3-2), the J call TRBJ2-2; D remains ambiguous. The germline V gene encodes CDR1 LGHDT and CDR2 YNNKEL (reference sequence). Trimming shortened V by 2 bases and J by 6 bases, and 16 bases separated the two germline ends. The CDR3 contains 16 residues. The CDR3 here is CASSQPGLSRAGELFF. The CDR3 DNA follows: TGTGCCAGCAGCCAACCCGGGCTATCAAGGGCCGGGGAGCTGTTTTTT.

The chain carries TRBV20-1 and TRBJ1-4; a weak D match, TRBD1 (6 bases). Trimming took 3 bases from V and 3 from J, leaving 14 bases between them. Per the germline V gene, CDR1 is DFQATT and CDR2 is SNEGSKA (reference sequence). This CDR3 has 15 residues. The CDR3 sequence is CSASGDDRPNEKLFF. The CDR3 nucleotides read TGCAGTGCTAGTGGCGACGACAGGCCTAATGAAAAACTGTTTTTT.

V is TRBV29-1 and J is TRBJ2-6; possibly TRBD1 for D (6 bases). V lost 5 bases to trimming and J lost 4 bases, with 9 bases between them. Germline CDR1 and CDR2: SQVTM and ANQGSEA. This CDR3 region has 13 residues. The CDR3 reads CSVYRVGANVLTF. CDR3 nucleotides: TGCAGCGTTTACAGGGTGGGGGCCAACGTCCTGACTTTC. Together with reference TRBV29-1 and TRBJ2-6, the CDR3 gives the full variable domain: SAVISQKPSRDICQRGTSLTIQCQVDSQVTMMFWYRQQPGQSLTLIATANQGSEATYESGFVIDKFPISRPNLTFSTLTVSNMSPEDSSIYLCSVYRVGANVLTFGAGSRLTVL.

The chain carries TRBV12-3 or TRBV12-4 and TRBJ1-2; D is unresolved. The CDR3 runs 13 residues. V lost 0 bases, J lost 8 bases, and 10 bases lay in between. This chain's CDR3 is CASSLALSGGYTF. The CDR3, as DNA: TGTGCCAGCAGTTTAGCGCTGAGTGGCGGCTACACCTTC.

The chain employs TRBV19 and TRBJ2-2, with D possibly TRBD1 on 5 matching bases. The CDR3 has 14 residues. Germline-derived CDR1 and CDR2 are LNHDA and SQIVND (reference sequence). The germline V and J ends were trimmed by 3 bases and 2 bases, with 7 bases remaining between them. CDR3 sequence (DNA): TGTGCCAGTAGTATCACAGGAAACACCGGGGAGCTGTTTTTT. Its protein is CASSITGNTGELFF.

The chain is built from TRBV6-5 and TRBJ1-5; 11 bases match TRBD1. The CDR3 is 15 amino acids. Germline loops: CDR1 MNHEY, CDR2 SVGAGI. Losses at the gene ends were 6 bases for V and 7 bases for J; bases not matched to a gene: 8. This CDR3 reads CASRPDRDRGQPQHF. The CDR3 DNA reads as TGTGCCAGCAGACCCGACCGGGACAGGGGGCAGCCCCAGCATTTT.

The rearrangement uses TRBV27 and TRBJ2-2; TRBD1 is a possible D gene (6 bases). Trimming removed 2 bases from V and 4 bases from J, with 17 bases in between. Germline CDR1 and CDR2: MNHEY and SMNVEV (reference sequence). The CDR3 loop spans 17 amino acids. CDR3 bases: TGTGCCAGCAGTTTAAATCAACGGACAGCCAGCACCGGGGAGCTGTTTTTT. This encodes CASSLNQRTASTGELFF.

This chain uses TRBV20-1 with TRBJ1-1; D not resolved. Looked up from germline, CDR1 is DFQATT and CDR2 is SNEGSKA (reference sequence). CDR3 length equals 16 residues. Between the trimmed V and J ends, which lost 3 bases and 0 bases, there was a span of 17 bases. The CDR3 sequence: CSASKGFGNMNTEAFF. The CDR3 region has the DNA TGCAGTGCTAGTAAAGGGTTCGGGAACATGAACACTGAAGCTTTCTTT.

V usage is TRBV19 and J usage is TRBJ2-5; the D gene is possibly TRBD1 (6 bases). The germline V gene has CDR1 LNHDA and CDR2 SQIVND (reference sequence). The V and J ends lost 10 bases and 0 bases respectively, with 12 bases between them. This CDR3 region has 13 residues. As DNA, the CDR3 is TGTGCCACTTCCGGGACAAACCAAGAGACCCAGTACTTC. Encoded protein: CATSGTNQETQYF.

This chain uses TRBV30 with TRBJ1-2; D is undetermined. This CDR3 is 12 amino acids long. V lost 2 bases and J lost 0, with 4 bases in between. The germline CDR1 and CDR2 sequences are GTSNPN and SVGIG (reference sequence). CDR3 region: CAWSLTNYGYTF. The CDR3 coding sequence is TGTGCCTGGAGTCTTACTAACTATGGCTACACCTTC.

The chain employs TRBV19 and TRBJ2-2, with no clear D. Germline CDR1 is LNHDA and CDR2 is SQIVND (reference sequence). The CDR3 sequence is 11 residues long. Between the trimmed V and J ends, which lost 8 bases and 1 base, there was a span of 2 bases. The CDR3 DNA follows: TGTGCCAGTCAGAACACCGGGGAGCTGTTTTTT. Translation gives CASQNTGELFF.

This clone was seen once. In nucleotides, the CDR3 is TGCGCCAGCAGCCTGGAGGGGAATAGCAATCAGCCCCAGCATTTT. It is translated as CASSLEGNSNQPQHF. V usage is TRBV5-1 and J usage is TRBJ1-5; possibly TRBD1 for D (5 bases). Germline CDR1 is SGHRS and CDR2 is YFSETQ. The CDR3 consists of 15 residues. The V and J ends lost 4 bases and 0 bases respectively, with 11 bases between them.